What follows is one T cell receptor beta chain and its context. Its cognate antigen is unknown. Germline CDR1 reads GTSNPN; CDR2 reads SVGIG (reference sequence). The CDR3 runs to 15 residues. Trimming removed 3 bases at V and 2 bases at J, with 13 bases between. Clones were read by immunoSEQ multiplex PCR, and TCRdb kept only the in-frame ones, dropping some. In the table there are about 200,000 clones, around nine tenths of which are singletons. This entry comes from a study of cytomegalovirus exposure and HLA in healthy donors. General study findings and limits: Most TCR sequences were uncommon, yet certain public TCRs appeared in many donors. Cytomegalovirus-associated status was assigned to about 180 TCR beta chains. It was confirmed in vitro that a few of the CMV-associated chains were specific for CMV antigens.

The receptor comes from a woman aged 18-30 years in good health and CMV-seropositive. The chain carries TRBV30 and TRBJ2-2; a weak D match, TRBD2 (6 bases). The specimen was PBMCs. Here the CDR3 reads CAWRGGRKNTGELFF. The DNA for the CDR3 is TGTGCCTGGAGGGGGGGACGGAAAAACACCGGGGAGCTGTTTTTT.